This TCR beta chain was profiled in a study of blood T cell repertoires in COVID-19. Sequencing used immunoSEQ multiplex PCR; TCRdb keeps in-frame clones, though not all of them. This sample has approximately 86,000 clones, with 80% to 90% found just once. The length of the CDR3 is 15 residues. The germline CDR1 and CDR2 sequences are LGHDT and YNNKEL (reference sequence). V was cut by 2 bases and J by 0 bases, with 8 bases left in between. The receptor was derived from a man aged 45 to 65 with acute or convalescent COVID-19. Sequencing was carried out using peripheral blood. This chain links TRBV3-1 (or the pseudogene TRBV3-2) with TRBJ1-3, with a weak D call TRBD1 (6 bases). The CDR3 loop is CASSQTGTSGNTIYF. DNA of the CDR3: TGTGCCAGCAGCCAAACAGGGACCTCTGGAAACACCATATATTTT.